These 5 T cell receptor beta chains were sequenced from one sample in a study of cytomegalovirus exposure and HLA in healthy donors. Method: immunoSEQ multiplex PCR; TCRdb's copy keeps in-frame clones and lacks some. This table holds about 260,000 clones, about 92% found once. The material sequenced was PBMCs. The receptor source for this set is a woman aged 25 to 39 in good health and CMV-seronegative.

V usage is TRBV7-7 and J usage is TRBJ2-5; D might be TRBD2 (5 bases). CDR3 length: 14 amino acids. Germline V CDR1 and CDR2: SSHAT, FNYEAQ (reference sequence). The V gene lost 1 base and the J gene lost 1 base, with 7 bases spanning the gap. The CDR3 sequence is CASSLEGSQETQYF. Written as DNA, the CDR3 is TGTGCCAGCAGCTTAGAAGGGAGCCAAGAGACCCAGTACTTC. The full variable domain, rest sourced from reference TRBV7-7 and TRBJ2-5, is GAGVSQSPRYKVTKRGQDVTLRCDPISSHATLYWYQQALGQGPEFLTYFNYEAQPDKSGLPSDRFSAERPEGSISTLTIQRTEQRDSAMYRCASSLEGSQETQYFGPGTRLLVL.

The rearrangement links TRBV28 to TRBJ2-7; maybe TRBD2 (6 bases). Trimming stripped 7 bases from V and 2 bases from J, with 12 bases between. The CDR3 contains 13 residues. Germline values: CDR1 MDHEN, CDR2 SYDVKM. The CDR3 region is CASKGTPTYEQYF. In nucleotides, the CDR3 is TGTGCCAGCAAAGGGACTCCCACCTACGAGCAGTACTTC.

The chain has TRBV2 and TRBJ2-3; D is unclear. The germline gives CDR1 SNHLY, CDR2 FYNNEI. V lost 4 bases, J lost 2 bases, and 10 bases lay in between. The CDR3 spans 14 residues. The CDR3 here is CASSVSRLTDTQYF. The CDR3 bases are TGTGCCAGCAGTGTGTCGCGGCTCACAGATACGCAGTATTTT.

The rearrangement links TRBV19 to TRBJ2-7, with 12 bases matching TRBD2. Looked up from germline, CDR1 is LNHDA and CDR2 is SQIVND (reference sequence). J gave up 1 base and V 3 bases, and 4 bases lay outside the gene matches. The CDR3 consists of 16 residues. CDR3 sequence: CASSITSGRPSYEQYF. The DNA for the CDR3 is TGTGCCAGTAGTATTACTAGCGGGAGGCCATCCTACGAGCAGTACTTC.

The rearrangement uses TRBV18 and TRBJ1-5, with D possibly being TRBD1 (5 bases). The length of the CDR3 is 15 residues. V was trimmed by 2 bases and J by 3 bases, leaving 11 bases between them. CDR1 KGHSH and CDR2 LQKENI come from the germline V gene. The CDR3: CASSPGQGNNQPQHF. For the CDR3, the DNA is TGTGCCAGCTCACCAGGTCAGGGAAACAATCAGCCCCAGCATTTT.